Listed here are 10 T cell receptor beta chains from one sample, sequenced in a study of T cell responses to AZD1222 COVID-19 vaccine. The repertoire was sequenced with immunoSEQ multiplex PCR; TCRdb's copy has only in-frame clones and lacks some. The table has about 100,000 clones, about 86% seen once. Source: peripheral blood, taken on day 0 of AZD1222 vaccination. These receptors originate from an adult in good health.

V gene TRBV29-1 combines with J gene TRBJ1-1; TRBD1 agrees at 9 bases. This CDR3 spans 12 amino acids. Trimming took 6 bases from V and 4 from J; bases not matched to a gene: 3. The germline CDR1 and CDR2 sequences are SQVTM and ANQGSEA. CDR3 region: CSVGQGTTEAFF. The CDR3 coding sequence is TGCAGCGTAGGACAGGGGACCACTGAAGCTTTCTTT.

This clone was observed once. The V call is TRBV5-1, the J call TRBJ1-6; D is unresolved. Germline CDR1 is SGHRS and CDR2 is YFSETQ. The CDR3 totals 16 residues. The ends were cut back, 1 base at V and 5 bases at J, with 13 bases in the middle. The DNA for the CDR3 is TGCGCCAGCAGCTTGAAATCCGGCAAGAATAATTCACCCCTCCACTTT. It translates to CASSLKSGKNNSPLHF.

This clone was counted only a few times. The rearrangement links TRBV3-1 (or the pseudogene TRBV3-2) to TRBJ2-7; TRBD2 matches at 7 bases. The CDR3 covers 15 residues. Germline V gene sequence: CDR1 LGHDT, CDR2 YNNKEL (reference sequence). J was trimmed by 6 bases and V by 0 bases; bases with no gene match: 8. This chain's CDR3 is CASSQDGGRVIEQYF. The CDR3 bases are TGTGCCAGCAGCCAAGACGGCGGGAGAGTTATCGAGCAGTACTTC.

V usage is TRBV27 and J usage is TRBJ1-4, with D possibly TRBD1 on 5 matching bases. V was pared by 2 bases and J by 6 bases, with 16 bases between. Germline V CDR1 and CDR2: MNHEY, SMNVEV (reference sequence). CDR3 length equals 16 residues. The CDR3: CASSLSRAANHEKLFF. CDR3 bases: TGTGCCAGCAGTTTAAGCAGGGCCGCTAACCATGAAAAACTGTTTTTT.

J is TRBJ2-1 and V is TRBV3-1 (or the pseudogene TRBV3-2); 9 bases fit TRBD1. The J segment lost 4 bases and the V segment lost 4 bases, leaving 8 bases of the junction unmatched. Germline CDR1 reads LGHDT; CDR2 reads YNNKEL (reference sequence). The CDR3 runs to 16 residues. CDR3 protein: CASSRNRGQGYNEQFF. Written as DNA, the CDR3 is TGTGCCAGCAGCCGAAACAGGGGACAGGGATACAATGAGCAGTTCTTC.

The CDR3 sequence is CASSLTLSEQFF. The CDR3 DNA reads as TGCGCCAGCAGCTTAACGCTTAGTGAGCAGTTCTTC. V gene TRBV5-1 combines with J gene TRBJ2-1; no firm D call. The V end lost 2 bases, the J end lost 9 bases, and 9 bases lay between the germline ends. The CDR3 covers 12 residues. CDR1 is SGHRS and CDR2 is YFSETQ in the germline V gene.

The chain has TRBV10-3 and TRBJ1-2, with 12 bases fitting TRBD1. CDR3 length: 14 amino acids. Germline V CDR1 and CDR2: ENHRY, SYGVKD. J was trimmed by 12 bases and V by 3 bases; bases with no gene match: 8. CDR3 nucleotide sequence: TGTGCCATCAGTGATGGGGACAGGGGGCAAGTCCACACCTTC. Amino acid sequence: CAISDGDRGQVHTF.

This clone has just one count. The chain is built from TRBV9 and TRBJ1-5; no firm D call. In germline, CDR1 is SGDLS, CDR2 YYNGEE. Between the trimmed V and J ends, which lost 6 bases and 7 bases, there was a span of 14 bases. The CDR3 loop spans 13 amino acids. This CDR3 is CASNAGPGQPQHF. The CDR3 DNA follows: TGTGCCAGCAATGCGGGCCCCGGACAGCCCCAGCATTTT.

V gene TRBV12-3 or TRBV12-4 combines with J gene TRBJ2-7, with D possibly being TRBD1 (6 bases). CDR3 length: 13 amino acids. V was cut by 5 bases and J by 0 bases, with 8 bases left in between. The CDR3 loop is CASSTGPSYEQYF. The CDR3 DNA is TGTGCCAGCAGTACAGGGCCCTCCTACGAGCAGTACTTC.

V usage is TRBV3-1 (or the pseudogene TRBV3-2) and J usage is TRBJ1-1; possible D gene TRBD1, 5 bases. Deletions cut 4 bases from V and 3 bases from J, with 15 bases between. The CDR3 spans 15 residues. CDR1 and CDR2 (germline): LGHDT, YNNKEL (reference sequence). In DNA form, the CDR3 reads TGTGCCAGCAGCCCAACCGGGGGATCGGACACTGAAGCTTTCTTT. Translating it yields CASSPTGGSDTEAFF.